One sample yielded the 18 T cell receptor beta chains listed below, sequenced in a study of cytomegalovirus exposure and HLA in healthy donors. PCR primers comprised 60 Vbeta and 13 Jbeta primers. Generated by immunoSEQ multiplex PCR, the TCRdb table keeps only in-frame clones and is missing some. The repertoire includes 130,000 or so clones, approximately 72% of them detected once, and 5.5% to 7.5% sits in the top ten. The material sequenced was PBMCs. These receptors all come from a woman aged 60-70 years in good health and CMV-seronegative.

This chain uses TRBV7-2 with TRBJ2-1; tentatively, D is TRBD1 (6 bases). V gave up 5 bases and J gave up 8 bases, with 10 bases separating them. Germline values: CDR1 SGHTA, CDR2 FQGNSA. This CDR3 has 12 residues. The CDR3 DNA is TGTGCCAGCAGCATCAGGGGTGATGAGCAGTTCTTC. It specifies CASSIRGDEQFF. The full variable domain, rest sourced from reference TRBV7-2 and TRBJ2-1, is GAGVSQSPSNKVTEKGKDVELRCDPISGHTALYWYRQSLGQGLEFLIYFQGNSAPDKSGLPSDRFSAERTGGSVSTLTIQRTQQEDSAVYLCASSIRGDEQFFGPGTRLTVL.

This clone was observed a handful of times. The chain couples TRBV6-1 to TRBJ1-2; D gene unclear. The CDR3 contains 11 residues. V gave up 1 base and J gave up 7 bases, with 4 bases separating them. CDR1 and CDR2 (germline): MNHNS, SASEGT. CDR3: CASSEGGGYTF. The CDR3 DNA is TGTGCCAGCAGTGAAGGAGGTGGCTACACCTTC.

V is TRBV6-5 and J is TRBJ2-7; possibly TRBD1 for D (6 bases). CDR3 length equals 14 residues. Per the germline V gene, CDR1 is MNHEY and CDR2 is SVGAGI. V was cut by 2 bases and J by 2 bases, with 10 bases left in between. The CDR3: CASSYVTGTYEQYF. DNA of the CDR3: TGTGCCAGCAGTTACGTTACAGGGACCTACGAGCAGTACTTC.

This clone was found once. This chain connects TRBV28 to TRBJ2-1; 11 bases are a match to TRBD2. The V segment lost 5 bases and the J segment 7 bases; nucleotides outside the gene matches: 13. The CDR3 consists of 17 residues. Germline values: CDR1 MDHEN, CDR2 SYDVKM. As DNA, the CDR3 is TGTGCCAGCAGTCCCACTAGCGGGAGTTTCCCAGGGAATGAGCAGTTCTTC. It yields the protein CASSPTSGSFPGNEQFF.

The table lists this clone with a count of one. CDR3 amino acids: CASSIQGSSYNEQFF. As DNA, the CDR3 is TGTGCCAGTAGTATTCAAGGGAGCTCCTACAATGAGCAGTTCTTC. The J gene is TRBJ2-1, the V gene TRBV19; D possibly corresponds to TRBD2 (5 bases). V shed 3 bases and J shed 0 bases, with 9 bases lying between them. Germline V gene lookup returns CDR1 LNHDA and CDR2 SQIVND (reference sequence). CDR3 length: 15 amino acids.

The chain couples TRBV7-9 to TRBJ2-5; a possible D gene is TRBD1 (5 bases). Trimming removed 5 bases from V and 3 bases from J, with 7 bases in between. CDR3 length equals 12 residues. Germline lookup yields CDR1 SEHNR and CDR2 FQNEAQ (reference sequence). The CDR3 DNA reads as TGTGCCAGCAGCGGCAGGGAAGAGACCCAGTACTTC. It yields the protein CASSGREETQYF. The whole variable domain, filled in from reference TRBV7-9 and TRBJ2-5, reads DTGVSQNPRHKITKRGQNVTFRCDPISEHNRLYWYRQTLGQGPEFLTYFQNEAQLEKSRLLSDRFSAERPKGSFSTLEIQRTEQGDSAMYLCASSGREETQYFGPGTRLLVL.

This clone showed up many times. The V gene is TRBV28, the J gene TRBJ1-1; a possible D gene is TRBD1 (6 bases). CDR1 is MDHEN, CDR2 SYDVKM, per germline. The V end lost 9 bases, the J end lost 5 bases, and 13 bases lay between the germline ends. The CDR3 spans 12 residues. DNA for the CDR3: TGTGCCAGTATACATCAGGGGACTGAAGCTTTCTTT. As protein: CASIHQGTEAFF.

The J gene is TRBJ2-7, the V gene TRBV14; TRBD1 aligns across 9 bases. The germline CDR1 and CDR2 sequences are SGHDN and FVKESK. Trimming removed 4 bases from V and 0 bases from J; junction bases left unmatched: 7. The CDR3 length is 16 residues. CDR3 protein: CASSPSGQGPSYEQYF. CDR3 in DNA: TGTGCCAGCAGCCCATCTGGACAGGGGCCCTCCTACGAGCAGTACTTC.

This clone has a handful of counts. Written as DNA, the CDR3 is TGCAGCGTTGTAGCCGGAGACTCTGGGGCCAACGTCCTGACTTTC. Translating it yields CSVVAGDSGANVLTF. The chain links TRBV29-1 to TRBJ2-6; no reliable D call. Per the germline V gene, CDR1 is SQVTM and CDR2 is ANQGSEA. The V end was cut by 4 bases, the J end by 0 bases, with 10 bases between. The CDR3 covers 15 residues.

CDR3 protein: CASAGGGALNTEAFF. CDR3 bases: TGCGCCAGCGCGGGGGGCGGCGCTCTGAACACTGAAGCTTTCTTT. The rearrangement uses TRBV5-1 and TRBJ1-1, with a tentative D call TRBD1 (6 bases). V dropped 7 bases and J dropped 0 bases, with 16 bases sitting between them. The CDR3 is made up of 15 amino acids. Germline V gene data show CDR1 as SGHRS and CDR2 as YFSETQ.

The V gene is TRBV2, the J gene TRBJ1-2; the D gene is possibly TRBD1 (5 bases). This CDR3 comprises 13 residues. Germline values: CDR1 SNHLY, CDR2 FYNNEI. V was cut by 4 bases and J by 3 bases, with 9 bases left in between. Here the CDR3 reads CASSVVGDYGYTF. DNA of the CDR3: TGTGCCAGCAGTGTGGTAGGGGACTATGGCTACACCTTC. Variable domain in full (rest from reference TRBV2 and TRBJ1-2): EPEVTQTPSHQVTQMGQEVILRCVPISNHLYFYWYRQILGQKVEFLVSFYNNEISEKSEIFDDQFSVERPDGSNFTLKIRSTKLEDSAMYFCASSVVGDYGYTFGSGTRLTVV.

This clone turned up a few times. This chain connects TRBV5-4 to TRBJ2-5; D is perhaps TRBD2 (7 bases). The V end was cut by 4 bases, the J end by 2 bases, with 21 bases between. This CDR3 comprises 17 residues. Per the germline V gene, CDR1 is SGHNT and CDR2 is YYREEE (reference sequence). CDR3 protein: CASSRGGRGSRQETQYF. CDR3 bases: TGTGCCAGCAGCAGGGGGGGAAGGGGGTCACGGCAAGAGACCCAGTACTTC.

This clone occurred a few times. CDR3 nucleotide sequence: TGTGCCAGTAGTGGGGCTCAAAATGAAAAACTGTTTTTT. It is translated as CASSGAQNEKLFF. The chain uses TRBV19 and TRBJ1-4; tentatively, D is TRBD1 (5 bases). This CDR3 is built from 13 residues. V was cut by 5 bases and J by 5 bases, with 9 bases left in between. The germline V gene has CDR1 LNHDA and CDR2 SQIVND (reference sequence).

This chain joins TRBV28 and TRBJ2-7; 8 nucleotides line up with TRBD1. From germline, CDR1 is MDHEN and CDR2 SYDVKM. The CDR3 extends over 14 amino acids. With V trimmed by 5 bases and J by 1 base, 4 bases remained unmatched. DNA for the CDR3: TGTGCCAGCAGTATAAGACAGGGGTCCTACGAGCAGTACTTC. This sequence encodes CASSIRQGSYEQYF.

The chain joins TRBV19 to TRBJ2-3, with D possibly TRBD2 on 5 matching bases. Germline V lookup: CDR1 LNHDA, CDR2 SQIVND (reference sequence). Trimming left V 10 bases short and J 2 bases short, with 19 bases between. This CDR3 has 15 residues. The CDR3 coding sequence is TGTGCCATAAGTAAGAGCGGCGGCTTCACAGATACGCAGTATTTT. It yields the protein CAISKSGGFTDTQYF.

About this clone: The sample has other DNA sequences that encode this CDR3 too. V is TRBV2 and J is TRBJ2-2; 11 nucleotides line up with TRBD2. Germline V gene lookup returns CDR1 SNHLY and CDR2 FYNNEI. The CDR3 has 17 residues. V was pared by 4 bases and J by 0 bases, with 4 bases of the junction left unmatched. This CDR3 reads CASSATSGGSNTGELFF. The CDR3 region has the DNA TGTGCCAGCAGTGCAACTAGCGGGGGTTCGAACACCGGGGAGCTGTTTTTT.

The chain joins TRBV2 to TRBJ1-1; TRBD1 matches 9 bases. Per the germline V gene, CDR1 is SNHLY and CDR2 is FYNNEI. There are 13 residues in the CDR3. V lost 10 bases to trimming and J lost 4 bases; unmatched junction nucleotides: 7. CDR3 sequence: CATTQGAGTEAFF. The CDR3 nucleotides read TGTGCCACAACACAGGGGGCAGGCACTGAAGCTTTCTTT. The full variable domain, rest sourced from reference TRBV2 and TRBJ1-1, is EPEVTQTPSHQVTQMGQEVILRCVPISNHLYFYWYRQILGQKVEFLVSFYNNEISEKSEIFDDQFSVERPDGSNFTLKIRSTKLEDSAMYFCATTQGAGTEAFFGQGTRLTVV.

J is TRBJ1-1 and V is TRBV14; a weak D match, TRBD1 (5 bases). V lost 4 bases to trimming and J lost 8 bases, with 17 bases between them. Germline V gene lookup returns CDR1 SGHDN and CDR2 FVKESK. This CDR3 spans 14 amino acids. CDR3 coding DNA: TGTGCCAGCAGCCCCGGACGGGGGGGGGACGAAGCTTTCTTT. As protein: CASSPGRGGDEAFF.